This T cell receptor (beta chain) was sequenced in a study of PD-1 and CTLA-4 blockade in melanoma. There are 13 residues in the CDR3. Trimming removed 7 bases from V and 2 bases from J, with 9 bases in between. The protocol was immunoSEQ multiplex PCR, while the TCRdb copy is restricted to in-frame clones and leaves out a portion. The sample contains approximately 11,000 clones, roughly four fifths of which appear only once. The sequencing here drew on CD8+ T cells from peripheral blood, taken from a patient given anti-PD-1 treatment. This clonotype was obtained from a human donor with melanoma. The chain has TRBV12-3 or TRBV12-4 and TRBJ1-5, with D tentatively TRBD1 (6 bases). The CDR3, as DNA: TGTGCCAGCATGGACAGCCGCAATCAGCCCCAGCATTTT. Protein sequence: CASMDSRNQPQHF.